The 19 T cell receptor beta chains below all came from one sample that was sequenced in a study of OX40 agonist ivuxolimab in advanced cancers. Assay used: immunoSEQ multiplex PCR; TCRdb lists only in-frame clones, some missing. The table shows under 70,000 clones, with 85% to 90% occurring only once. The material was CD4+ or CD8+ T cells sorted from blood, obtained in a trial of the OX40 agonist ivuxolimab. The receptor set was obtained from an adult with an advanced solid tumor such as melanoma, head and neck, liver or kidney cancer.

This rearrangement joins TRBV5-6 to TRBJ2-7, with D possibly called TRBD1 or TRBD2 (5 bases each). This CDR3 has 13 residues. The V gene lost 4 bases and the J gene lost 2 bases, with 10 bases spanning the gap. Per germline, CDR1 SGHDT and CDR2 YYEEEE. The CDR3 coding sequence is TGTGCCAGCAGCCGATGGGGGACCTACGAGCAGTACTTC. This encodes CASSRWGTYEQYF.

The V and J genes are TRBV10-1 and TRBJ1-1, with D unclear. Trimming pared 3 bases from V and 4 bases from J, leaving 6 bases between. The germline V gene has CDR1 WNHNN and CDR2 SYGVQD (reference sequence). The CDR3 runs 12 residues. CDR3 loop: CASSDRGTEAFF. The CDR3 DNA follows: TGCGCCAGCAGTGACCGGGGCACTGAAGCTTTCTTT.

V gene TRBV7-8 combines with J gene TRBJ1-1; D unresolved. CDR1 is SGHVS, CDR2 FQNEAQ, per germline. V was cut by 1 base and J by 4 bases, with 7 bases left in between. The length of the CDR3 is 13 residues. This CDR3 reads CASSLVQSTEAFF. Written as DNA, the CDR3 is TGTGCCAGCAGCTTAGTACAGAGCACTGAAGCTTTCTTT.

The chain has TRBV7-6 and TRBJ1-3, with D perhaps TRBD1 (5 bases). The CDR3 extends over 16 amino acids. The germline V and J ends were trimmed by 0 bases and 0 bases, with 9 bases remaining between them. CDR1 is SGHVS, CDR2 FNYEAQ, per germline. CDR3 sequence (DNA): TGTGCCAGCAGCTTAGCGGGGGGAACCTCTGGAAACACCATATATTTT. Its translation is CASSLAGGTSGNTIYF.

V gene TRBV5-1 combines with J gene TRBJ1-1; a weak D match, TRBD1 (5 bases). This CDR3 region has 12 residues. V shed 4 bases and J shed 3 bases, with 7 bases lying between them. Germline V gene data show CDR1 as SGHRS and CDR2 as YFSETQ. CDR3 in amino acids: CASSQQDTEAFF. The CDR3 nucleotides are TGCGCCAGCAGCCAACAGGACACTGAAGCTTTCTTT.

V and J are TRBV25-1 and TRBJ1-1; 7 bases line up with TRBD1. V lost 10 bases to trimming and J lost 1 base; unmatched junction nucleotides: 21. Germline V gene data show CDR1 as MGHDK and CDR2 as SYGVNS. The CDR3 consists of 18 residues. The CDR3 region has the DNA TGTGCCACCAAGGGTCCTCCGGACAGGTCTTTTTCGAACACTGAAGCTTTCTTT. Its translation: CATKGPPDRSFSNTEAFF.

The chain has TRBV7-2 and TRBJ2-2; no clear D. Per the germline V gene, CDR1 is SGHTA and CDR2 is FQGNSA. The CDR3 runs to 14 residues. With 1 base removed from V and 4 bases from J, the gap between germline ends came to 7 bases. DNA for the CDR3: TGTGCCAGCAGCTTAGTAAATCCCACCGGGGAGCTGTTTTTT. Residues: CASSLVNPTGELFF.

The V gene is TRBV14, the J gene TRBJ1-5, with D tentatively TRBD1 (5 bases). V lost 0 bases and J lost 4, with 13 bases in between. There are 16 residues in the CDR3. Germline lookup yields CDR1 SGHDN and CDR2 FVKESK. CDR3 sequence reads: CASSQEGTGTNQPQHF. CDR3 DNA: TGTGCCAGCAGCCAAGAAGGGACGGGCACAAATCAGCCCCAGCATTTT. Variable domain in full (rest from reference TRBV14 and TRBJ1-5): EAGVTQFPSHSVIEKGQTVTLRCDPISGHDNLYWYRRVMGKEIKFLLHFVKESKQDESGMPNNRFLAERTGGTYSTLKVQPAELEDSGVYFCASSQEGTGTNQPQHFGDGTRLSIL.

V is TRBV20-1 and J is TRBJ2-3; unclear D gene. The CDR3 runs 11 residues. V was pared by 3 bases and J by 4 bases, with 5 bases between. Germline CDR1 DFQATT, CDR2 SNEGSKA (reference sequence). The CDR3 bases are TGCAGTGCTAGGGCTCCAGATACGCAGTATTTT. Amino acids: CSARAPDTQYF.

This clone was counted once. The chain recombines TRBV2 with TRBJ2-1, with 7 bases aligning to TRBD2. V gave up 2 bases and J gave up 4 bases; unmatched junction bases: 2. CDR1 SNHLY and CDR2 FYNNEI come from the germline V gene. This CDR3 spans 14 amino acids. CDR3 DNA: TGTGCCAGCAGTGAATGGACTAGTTACAATGAGCAGTTCTTC. Protein sequence: CASSEWTSYNEQFF.

This clone showed up just once. J is TRBJ2-3 and V is TRBV29-1; D gene unclear. There are 15 residues in the CDR3. V was pared by 8 bases and J by 1 base, with 19 bases between. Per the germline V gene, CDR1 is SQVTM and CDR2 is ANQGSEA. The DNA of the CDR3 is TGCAGCACCTCAATGGCCACCGACGGCACAGATACGCAGTATTTT. As protein: CSTSMATDGTDTQYF.

The chain is built from TRBV9 and TRBJ1-3, with D uncertain. The CDR3 is made up of 16 amino acids. Trimming left V 5 bases short and J 4 bases short, with 19 bases between. CDR1 SGDLS and CDR2 YYNGEE come from the germline V gene. This chain's CDR3 is CASSTKQLLRGNTIYF. CDR3 DNA: TGTGCCAGCAGTACCAAACAACTCCTGAGGGGAAACACCATATATTTT.

This clone was seen a few times. The gene calls are TRBV5-1 and TRBJ2-7; 7 bases are a match to TRBD1. Germline V gene data show CDR1 as SGHRS and CDR2 as YFSETQ. The ends lost 0 bases at V and 5 bases at J; junction bases unmatched: 8. The length of the CDR3 is 15 residues. The CDR3 spells CASSLGTGPLHEQYF. Here the CDR3 DNA reads TGCGCCAGCAGCTTGGGGACAGGTCCCCTTCACGAGCAGTACTTC.

The chain uses TRBV4-2 and TRBJ2-4; D unresolved. Per the germline V gene, CDR1 is LGHNA and CDR2 is YNFKEQ. CDR3 size: 16 residues. V lost 0 bases, J lost 3 bases, and 12 bases lay in between. CDR3 amino acids: CASSQELGRSKNIQYF. DNA for the CDR3: TGTGCCAGCAGCCAAGAGCTTGGCAGGAGCAAAAACATTCAGTACTTC.

The rearrangement joins TRBV11-3 to TRBJ2-6; D is possibly TRBD1 (6 bases). The germline V gene has CDR1 SGHNT and CDR2 YENEEA. There are 17 residues in the CDR3. The V end was cut by 6 bases, the J end by 0 bases, with 15 bases between. The CDR3 region has the DNA TGTGCCAGCAGTACTGGAAGGGGGTCCTCTGGGGCCAACGTCCTGACTTTC. Translated, it gives CASSTGRGSSGANVLTF.

About this clone itself: A junction end diverges from the germline sequence, so it may reflect a read error. The chain joins TRBV4-1 to TRBJ2-3; possible D gene TRBD1, 5 bases. CDR3 length equals 15 residues. Germline CDR1 reads MGHRA; CDR2 reads YSYEKL. The CDR3 region is CASRQGVLGTDTQYF. In DNA form, the CDR3 reads TGCGCCAGCAGACAAGGGGTCCTTGGCACAGATACGCAGTATTTT.

This clone was counted once. V is TRBV4-1 and J is TRBJ2-2; 9 bases map to TRBD2. The V and J ends lost 1 base and 2 bases, in that order; junction bases with no gene match: 8. Germline CDR1 reads MGHRA; CDR2 reads YSYEKL. This CDR3 spans 18 amino acids. In DNA form, the CDR3 reads TGCGCCAGCAGCCAAGGGAGGCTAGCGGGAAAAAACACCGGGGAGCTGTTTTTT. Translating it yields CASSQGRLAGKNTGELFF.

The chain links TRBV5-4 to TRBJ2-5; 8 positions agree with TRBD2. The CDR3 contains 14 residues. Unmatched junction bases numbered 4, after V lost 4 bases and J lost 2 bases. CDR1 is SGHNT and CDR2 is YYREEE in the germline V gene (reference sequence). The CDR3 spells CASSPVAGQETQYF. The CDR3 DNA sequence: TGTGCCAGCAGCCCTGTAGCGGGGCAAGAGACCCAGTACTTC.

This sequence joins TRBV21-1 and TRBJ2-1; the table's D call, TRBD1, has no DNA check behind it. TRBV21-1 constitutes a pseudogene. This CDR3 contains 18 residues. DNA of the CDR3: TGTGCCAGCAGCACTAGGGACAGGGGGCATTCGGTTAGGAATGAGCAGTTCTTC. Its protein is CASSTRDRGHSVRNEQFF.